The clone carrying this T cell receptor (beta chain) is a singleton in its sample. Followed over time, Seattle patients had been enrolled while infection was active. The CDR3 is made up of 17 amino acids. Between the trimmed V and J ends, which lost 2 bases and 0 bases, there was a span of 14 bases. Germline V lookup: CDR1 LGHNA, CDR2 YNFKEQ. The record originates from a study of blood T cell repertoires in COVID-19. Overall study context: Material from acute and convalescent COVID-19 was sourced from the United States, Italy and Spain. The analysed material was cDNA or gDNA that came from T cells, B-cell-depleted T cells, or PBMCs.

In the authors' workflow: The assay estimated nucleated cells by amplifying reference gene primers. The assay was immunoSEQ multiplex PCR, and TCRdb's table has in-frame clones only and misses some. The V and J calls and clone size are taken from that table; D and trimming were inferred from the DNA. Seen here are 300,000 to 350,000 clones, roughly 89% observed once, and the top ten hold approximately 10%. The rearrangement uses TRBV4-2 and TRBJ1-3, with a tentative D call TRBD1 (6 bases). Sequenced material: peripheral blood. This TCR came from a man under 40 with COVID-19, enrolled during active disease. This CDR3 is CASSQPRGQSSGNTIYF. Here the CDR3 DNA reads TGTGCCAGCAGCCAACCCCGAGGACAGAGCTCTGGAAACACCATATATTTT.